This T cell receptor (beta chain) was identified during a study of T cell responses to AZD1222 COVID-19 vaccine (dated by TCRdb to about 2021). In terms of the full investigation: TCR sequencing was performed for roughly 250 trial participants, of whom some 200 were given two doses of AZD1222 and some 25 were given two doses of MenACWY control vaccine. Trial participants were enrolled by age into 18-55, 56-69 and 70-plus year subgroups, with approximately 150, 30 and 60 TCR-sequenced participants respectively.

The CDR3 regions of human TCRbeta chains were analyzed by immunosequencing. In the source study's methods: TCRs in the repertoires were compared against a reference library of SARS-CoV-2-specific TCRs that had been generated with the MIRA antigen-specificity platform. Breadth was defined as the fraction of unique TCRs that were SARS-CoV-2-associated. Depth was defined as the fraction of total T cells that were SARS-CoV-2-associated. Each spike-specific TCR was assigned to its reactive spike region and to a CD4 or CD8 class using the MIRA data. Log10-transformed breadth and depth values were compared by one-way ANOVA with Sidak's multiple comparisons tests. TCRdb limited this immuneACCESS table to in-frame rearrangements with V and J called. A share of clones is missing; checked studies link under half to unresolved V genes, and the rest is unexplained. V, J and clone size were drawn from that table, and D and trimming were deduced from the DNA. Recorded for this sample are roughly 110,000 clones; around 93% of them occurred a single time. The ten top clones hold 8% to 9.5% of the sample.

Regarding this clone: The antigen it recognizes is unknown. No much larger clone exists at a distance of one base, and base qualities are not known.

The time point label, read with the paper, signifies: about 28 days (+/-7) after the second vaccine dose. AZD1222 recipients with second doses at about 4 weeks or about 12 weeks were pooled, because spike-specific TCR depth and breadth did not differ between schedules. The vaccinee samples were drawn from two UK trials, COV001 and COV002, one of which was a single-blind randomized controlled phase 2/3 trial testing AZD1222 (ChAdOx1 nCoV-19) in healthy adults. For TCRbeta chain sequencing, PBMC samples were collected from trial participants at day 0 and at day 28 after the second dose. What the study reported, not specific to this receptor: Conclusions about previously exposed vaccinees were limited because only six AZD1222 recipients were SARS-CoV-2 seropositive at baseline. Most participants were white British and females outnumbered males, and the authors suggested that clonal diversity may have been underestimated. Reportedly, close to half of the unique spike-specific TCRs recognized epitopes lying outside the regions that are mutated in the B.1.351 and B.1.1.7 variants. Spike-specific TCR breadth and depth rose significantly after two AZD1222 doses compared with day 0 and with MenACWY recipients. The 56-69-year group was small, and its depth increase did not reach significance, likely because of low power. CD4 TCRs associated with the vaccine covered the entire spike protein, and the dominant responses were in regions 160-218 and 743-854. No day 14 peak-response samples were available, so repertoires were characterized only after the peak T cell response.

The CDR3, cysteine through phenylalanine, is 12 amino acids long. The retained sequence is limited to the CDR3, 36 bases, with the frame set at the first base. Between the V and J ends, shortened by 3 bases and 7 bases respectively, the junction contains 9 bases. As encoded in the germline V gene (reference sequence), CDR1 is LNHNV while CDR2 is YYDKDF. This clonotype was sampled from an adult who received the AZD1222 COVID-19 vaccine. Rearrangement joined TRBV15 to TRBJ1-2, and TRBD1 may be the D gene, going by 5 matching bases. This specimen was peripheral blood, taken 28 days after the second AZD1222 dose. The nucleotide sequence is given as TGTGCCACCAGCAGCTGGGGGGGTGGCTACACCTTC. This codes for CATSSWGGGYTF.